This T cell receptor beta chain was found in a study of T cells expressing NK-cell markers. TCRdb re-called the 5' RACE reads and catalogs CDR3 proteins one per entry, DNA excluded. This table lists 300,000 to 500,000 distinct CDR3 sequences. CDR1 and CDR2 (germline): DFQATT, SNEGSKA (reference sequence). The length of the CDR3 is 17 residues. The TCR comes from a woman in her forties or fifties in good health. Sequences were obtained from blood T cells: a sorted CD56 or NKG2C T cell subset, CD4+ or CD8+ T cells, or bulk PBMC T cells (not recorded which). This sequence joins TRBV20-1 and TRBJ2-4. CDR3 residues: CSARETSQGWAKNIQYF.